This paragraph reports one T cell receptor beta chain. Authors' methods: Counts of nucleated cells, estimated from reference gene primer amplification, were obtained. Only in-frame clones appear in the TCRdb table, and some are missing; sequencing was by immunoSEQ multiplex PCR. V, J and clone size are those of that table, while D and trimming were read from the DNA. This sample has 140,000 to 150,000 clones; about 76% occur once, and the top ten carry approximately 8%. This sample was included in a study of blood T cell repertoires in COVID-19. Study as a whole: Whether acute or convalescent, the COVID-19 samples came from the United States, Italy and Spain. The analysed material was cDNA or gDNA that came from T cells, B-cell-depleted T cells, or PBMCs.

Trimming removed 6 bases from V and 4 bases from J; junction bases left unmatched: 11. The CDR3 has 15 amino acids. Looked up from germline, CDR1 is KGHSH and CDR2 is LQKENI. Specimen: peripheral blood. This TCR was sampled from a human donor in a cohort sampled during active COVID-19. The chain combines TRBV18 with TRBJ2-5, with 7 bases fitting TRBD2. CDR3 bases: TGTGCCAGCTCCCCTACGGCGGGGGAGGCAGAGACCCAGTACTTC. This sequence encodes CASSPTAGEAETQYF.